The 9 T cell receptor beta chains below come from one sample, sequenced in a study of T cell changes during pregnancy in multiple sclerosis. Profiled with immunoSEQ multiplex PCR; TCRdb holds only in-frame clones, not every one. Found here are 15,000 to 20,000 clones, approximately 87% of them singletons; the top ten hold about 13%. The material was CD8+ T cells from peripheral blood mononuclear cells, obtained in the third trimester of pregnancy. These receptors originate from a female donor in good health, enrolled as a control in a pregnancy study.

The rearrangement links TRBV5-1 to TRBJ2-6; D call uncertain. In germline, CDR1 is SGHRS, CDR2 YFSETQ. V was trimmed by 1 base and J by 4 bases, leaving 12 bases between them. The CDR3 extends over 16 amino acids. The CDR3 DNA reads as TGCGCCAGCAGCTTGTCCCCTGAGGCCGGGGCCAACGTCCTGACTTTC. Residues: CASSLSPEAGANVLTF.

The chain is built from TRBV28 and TRBJ2-7; tentatively, D is TRBD2 (6 bases). The V end was cut by 5 bases, the J end by 3 bases, with 17 bases between. The CDR3 covers 15 residues. The germline gives CDR1 MDHEN, CDR2 SYDVKM. The CDR3 DNA is TGTGCCAGCAGTCCCGACTCCCGCGGGGTCTACGAGCAGTACTTC. It encodes CASSPDSRGVYEQYF.

The J gene is TRBJ2-1, the V gene TRBV6-5; 10 bases map to TRBD2. The CDR3 covers 16 residues. The V and J ends lost 2 bases and 7 bases, in that order; junction bases with no gene match: 8. Germline-derived CDR1 and CDR2 are MNHEY and SVGAGI. The CDR3 spells CASSYGAGGPGNEQFF. CDR3 coding DNA: TGTGCCAGCAGTTACGGAGCGGGGGGGCCGGGAAATGAGCAGTTCTTC.

The chain carries TRBV29-1 and TRBJ2-7; D remains unclear. V was trimmed by 3 bases and J by 5 bases, leaving 11 bases between them. The CDR3 covers 12 residues. From germline, CDR1 is SQVTM and CDR2 ANQGSEA. The CDR3 region is CSVEPKRNEQYF. The CDR3 DNA reads TGCAGCGTTGAGCCCAAGAGAAACGAGCAGTACTTC.

The V call is TRBV27, the J call TRBJ1-2; 7 positions match TRBD1. V shed 6 bases and J 6 bases; nucleotides not matched to a gene: 4. The CDR3 consists of 12 residues. Germline V CDR1 and CDR2: MNHEY, SMNVEV (reference sequence). The CDR3 bases are TGTGCCAGCAGCACAGGGGTTCATGGCTACACCTTC. Amino acids: CASSTGVHGYTF.

The gene calls are TRBV7-2 and TRBJ2-2; TRBD2 is a possible D gene (7 bases). The CDR3 totals 14 residues. Germline CDR1 SGHTA, CDR2 FQGNSA. The germline V and J ends were trimmed by 0 bases and 6 bases, with 8 bases remaining between them. The CDR3 coding sequence is TGTGCCAGCAGCTTAGCGGGGGGGCCCGGGGAGCTGTTTTTT. Its translation: CASSLAGGPGELFF.

The chain links TRBV27 to TRBJ2-7, with D maybe TRBD1 (5 bases). Trimming removed 4 bases at V and 2 bases at J, with 9 bases between. The CDR3 totals 13 residues. Germline loops: CDR1 MNHEY, CDR2 SMNVEV (reference sequence). The CDR3 protein is CASSYKTAYEQYF. The CDR3 DNA is TGTGCCAGCAGTTACAAGACAGCCTACGAGCAGTACTTC.

This chain links TRBV19 with TRBJ2-7; D is perhaps TRBD2 (6 bases). The V end lost 1 base, the J end lost 4 bases, and 20 bases lay between the germline ends. Germline assignment: CDR1 LNHDA and CDR2 SQIVND (reference sequence). The CDR3 contains 17 residues. CDR3 bases: TGTGCCAGTAGTATAGCCCTACTAGGTAGCGGCGCATACGAGCAGTACTTC. Protein: CASSIALLGSGAYEQYF.

The CDR3, as DNA: TGCAGCGTAAGACAGGGTCAGAGCTATGGCTACACCTTC. It encodes CSVRQGQSYGYTF. This rearrangement joins TRBV29-1 to TRBJ1-2; TRBD1 aligns across 7 bases. The trim removed 6 bases at V and 4 bases at J, leaving 8 bases unmatched. Germline V gene data show CDR1 as SQVTM and CDR2 as ANQGSEA. The CDR3 sequence is 13 residues long.